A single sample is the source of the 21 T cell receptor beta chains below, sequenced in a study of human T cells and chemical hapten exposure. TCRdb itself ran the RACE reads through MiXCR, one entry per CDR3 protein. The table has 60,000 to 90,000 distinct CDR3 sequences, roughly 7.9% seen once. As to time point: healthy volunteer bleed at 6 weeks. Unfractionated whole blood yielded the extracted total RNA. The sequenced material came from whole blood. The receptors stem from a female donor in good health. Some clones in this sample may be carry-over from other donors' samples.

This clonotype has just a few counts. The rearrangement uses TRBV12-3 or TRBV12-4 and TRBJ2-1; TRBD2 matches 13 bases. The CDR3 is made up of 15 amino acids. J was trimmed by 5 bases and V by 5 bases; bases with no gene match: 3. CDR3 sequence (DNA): TGTGCCAGCAGTCCGGGACTAGCGGGGAACAATGAGCAGTTCTTC. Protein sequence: CASSPGLAGNNEQFF.

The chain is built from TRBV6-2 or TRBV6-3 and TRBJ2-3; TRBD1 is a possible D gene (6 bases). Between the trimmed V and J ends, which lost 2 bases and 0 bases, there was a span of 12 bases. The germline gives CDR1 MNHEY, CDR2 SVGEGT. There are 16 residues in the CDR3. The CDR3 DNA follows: TGTGCCAGCAGTTACATCGGACAGAGTAGCACAGATACGCAGTATTTT. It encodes CASSYIGQSSTDTQYF.

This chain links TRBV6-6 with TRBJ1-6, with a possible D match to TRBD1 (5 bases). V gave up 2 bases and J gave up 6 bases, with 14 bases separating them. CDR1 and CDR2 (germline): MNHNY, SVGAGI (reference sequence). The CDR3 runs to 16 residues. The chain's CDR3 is CASSYTGAGGNSPLHF. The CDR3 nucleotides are TGTGCCAGCAGTTACACCGGGGCGGGGGGTAATTCACCCCTCCACTTT.

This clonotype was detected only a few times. CDR3 in DNA: TGTGCCAGCAGGCAAGGACTGAGTGAATCCGGCCCCCGCACTGAAGCTTTCTTT. It yields the protein CASRQGLSESGPRTEAFF. J is TRBJ1-1 and V is TRBV6-2 or TRBV6-3; D not resolved. The CDR3 totals 18 residues. CDR1 and CDR2 (germline): MNHEY, SVGEGT. V lost 6 bases to trimming and J lost 4 bases, with 27 bases between them.

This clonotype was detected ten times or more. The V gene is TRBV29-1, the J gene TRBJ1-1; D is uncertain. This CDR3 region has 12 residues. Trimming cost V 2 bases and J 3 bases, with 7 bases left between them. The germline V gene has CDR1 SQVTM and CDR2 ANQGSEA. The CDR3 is CSVEKLDTEAFF. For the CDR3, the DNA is TGCAGCGTTGAAAAGTTGGACACTGAAGCTTTCTTT.

Here the CDR3 DNA reads TGCAGCGCAGGCGGTAGCGGGGGTCCGAACACCGGGGAGCTGTTTTTT. Protein sequence: CSAGGSGGPNTGELFF. The chain combines TRBV29-1 with TRBJ2-2; 9 bases are a match to TRBD2. The V and J ends lost 7 bases and 0 bases, in that order; junction bases with no gene match: 9. CDR1 is SQVTM and CDR2 is ANQGSEA in the germline V gene. The CDR3 spans 16 residues.

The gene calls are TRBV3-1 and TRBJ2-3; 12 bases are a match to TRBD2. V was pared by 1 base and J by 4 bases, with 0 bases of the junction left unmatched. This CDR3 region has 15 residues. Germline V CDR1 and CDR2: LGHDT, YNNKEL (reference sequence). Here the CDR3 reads CASSQGTSGADTQYF. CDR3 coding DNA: TGTGCCAGCAGCCAAGGGACTAGCGGGGCAGATACGCAGTATTTT.

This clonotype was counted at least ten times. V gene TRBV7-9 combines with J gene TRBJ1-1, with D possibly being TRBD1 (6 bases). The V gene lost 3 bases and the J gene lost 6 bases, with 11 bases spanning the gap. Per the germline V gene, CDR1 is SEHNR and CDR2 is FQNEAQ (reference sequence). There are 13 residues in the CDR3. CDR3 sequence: CASSFHTGSEAFF. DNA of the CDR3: TGTGCCAGCAGCTTCCACACAGGGTCTGAAGCTTTCTTT.

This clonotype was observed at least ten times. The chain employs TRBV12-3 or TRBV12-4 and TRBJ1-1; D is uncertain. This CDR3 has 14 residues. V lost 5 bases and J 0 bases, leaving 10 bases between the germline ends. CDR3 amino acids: CASSPSGMNTEAFF. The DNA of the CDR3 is TGTGCCAGCAGTCCCAGCGGCATGAACACTGAAGCTTTCTTT.

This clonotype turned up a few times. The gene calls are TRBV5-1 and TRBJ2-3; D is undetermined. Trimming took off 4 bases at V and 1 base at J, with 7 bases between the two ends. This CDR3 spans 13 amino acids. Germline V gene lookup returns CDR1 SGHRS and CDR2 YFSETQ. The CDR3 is CASSRKRTDTQYF. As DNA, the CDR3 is TGCGCCAGCAGCCGTAAACGCACAGATACGCAGTATTTT.

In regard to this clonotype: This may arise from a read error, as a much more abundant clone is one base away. The CDR3 DNA follows: TGTGCCAGCAGCTTGGTGGTCCCGACAGGGAAATCCTCAAATGAGCGGTTCTTC. This translates into CASSLVVPTGKSSNERFF. The chain uses TRBV5-5 and TRBJ2-1; 7 nucleotides match TRBD1. Germline lookup yields CDR1 SGHKS and CDR2 YYEKEE (reference sequence). This CDR3 region has 18 residues. Supplemented by reference TRBV5-5 and TRBJ2-1, the full variable domain reads DAGVTQSPTHLIKTRGQQVTLRCSPISGHKSVSWYQQVLGQGPQFIFQYYEKEERGRGNFPDRFSARQFPNYSSELNVNALLLGDSALYLCASSLVVPTGKSSNERFFGPGTRLTVL.

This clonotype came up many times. The CDR3 DNA follows: TGTGCCAGCAGTTTAGGGGAATCTGGCTACACCTTC. Residues: CASSLGESGYTF. The J gene is TRBJ1-2, the V gene TRBV12-3 or TRBV12-4; D is unresolved. The CDR3 runs 12 residues. V lost 1 base, J lost 7 bases, and 7 bases lay in between.

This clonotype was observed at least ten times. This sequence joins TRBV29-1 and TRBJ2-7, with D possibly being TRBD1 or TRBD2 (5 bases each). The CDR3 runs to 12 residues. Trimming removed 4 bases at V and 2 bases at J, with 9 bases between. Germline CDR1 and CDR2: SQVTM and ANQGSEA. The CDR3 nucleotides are TGCAGCGTTGGAGGGGATCCCTACGAGCAGTACTTC. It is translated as CSVGGDPYEQYF.

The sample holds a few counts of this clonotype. The CDR3 spells CASSQDYSYNEQFF. The DNA of the CDR3 is TGTGCCAGCAGCCAAGATTACTCCTACAATGAGCAGTTCTTC. The J gene is TRBJ2-1, the V gene TRBV4-2; no clear D. The CDR3 sequence is 14 residues long. The germline CDR1 and CDR2 sequences are LGHNA and YNFKEQ. V gave up 0 bases and J gave up 0 bases, with 3 bases separating them.

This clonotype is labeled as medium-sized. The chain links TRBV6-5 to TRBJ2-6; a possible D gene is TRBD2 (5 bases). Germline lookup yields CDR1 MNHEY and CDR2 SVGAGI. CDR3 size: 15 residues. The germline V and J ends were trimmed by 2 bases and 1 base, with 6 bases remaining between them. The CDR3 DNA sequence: TGTGCCAGCAGTTACGGGGAGTCTGGGGCCAACGTCCTGACTTTC. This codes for CASSYGESGANVLTF.

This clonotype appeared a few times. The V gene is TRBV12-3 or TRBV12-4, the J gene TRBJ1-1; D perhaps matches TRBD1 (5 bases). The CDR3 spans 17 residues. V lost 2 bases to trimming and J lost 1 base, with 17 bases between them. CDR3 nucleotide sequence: TGTGCCAGCAGTTTATCTGTTCGTGGGCAGGGGAACACTGAAGCTTTCTTT. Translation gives CASSLSVRGQGNTEAFF.

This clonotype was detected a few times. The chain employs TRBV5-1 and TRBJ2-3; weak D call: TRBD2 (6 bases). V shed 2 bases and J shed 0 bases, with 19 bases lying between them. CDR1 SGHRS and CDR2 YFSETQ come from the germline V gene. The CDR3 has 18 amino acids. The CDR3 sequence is CASSLTPPAGLSTDTQYF. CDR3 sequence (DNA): TGCGCCAGCAGCTTAACCCCTCCAGCGGGCCTTAGCACAGATACGCAGTATTTT.

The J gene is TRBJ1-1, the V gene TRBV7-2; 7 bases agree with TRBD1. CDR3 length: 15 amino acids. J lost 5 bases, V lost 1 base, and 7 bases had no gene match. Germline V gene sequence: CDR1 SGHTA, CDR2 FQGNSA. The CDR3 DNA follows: TGTGCCAGCAGCTTAGGAGACAGGGTCTATACTGAAGCTTTCTTT. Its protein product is CASSLGDRVYTEAFF.

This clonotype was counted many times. The chain's CDR3 is CASSSDRERTGRRDQPQHF. The CDR3 DNA reads TGTGCCAGCAGTTCCGATCGAGAACGGACAGGGAGAAGGGATCAGCCCCAGCATTTT. The J gene is TRBJ1-5, the V gene TRBV12-3 or TRBV12-4, with 8 bases aligning to TRBD1. The CDR3 contains 19 residues. J gave up 5 bases and V 4 bases, and 19 bases lay outside the gene matches.

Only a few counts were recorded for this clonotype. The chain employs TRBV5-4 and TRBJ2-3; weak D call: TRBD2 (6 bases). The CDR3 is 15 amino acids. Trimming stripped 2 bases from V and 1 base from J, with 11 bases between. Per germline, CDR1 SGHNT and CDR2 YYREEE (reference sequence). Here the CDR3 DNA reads TGTGCCAGCAGCTTAGGCGGGACCCGCACAGATACGCAGTATTTT. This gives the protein CASSLGGTRTDTQYF.

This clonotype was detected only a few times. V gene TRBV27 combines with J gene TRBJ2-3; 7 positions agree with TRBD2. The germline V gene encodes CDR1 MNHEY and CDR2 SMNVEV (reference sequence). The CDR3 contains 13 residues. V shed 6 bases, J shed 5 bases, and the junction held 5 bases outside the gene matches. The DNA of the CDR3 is TGTGCCAGCAGGGGGGGGGGAGGAGATACGCAGTATTTT. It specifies CASRGGGGDTQYF.